The 28 T cell receptor beta chains below were found in one sample sequenced in a study of blood T cell repertoires in COVID-19. Assay used: immunoSEQ multiplex PCR; TCRdb lists only in-frame clones, some missing. The sample consists of some 260,000 clones, 87% of them appearing once. The material sequenced was PBMCs or T cells enriched from blood (not recorded which). These receptor sequences come from a woman in her 30s with acute COVID-19.

The chain uses TRBV7-6 and TRBJ2-7; perhaps TRBD1 as D (6 bases). Germline loops: CDR1 SGHVS, CDR2 FNYEAQ. The CDR3 length is 14 residues. V was pared by 4 bases and J by 7 bases, with 17 bases between. The DNA for the CDR3 is TGTGCCAGCAGCTCGACAGGCCCTATGGGGGAGCAGTACTTC. Protein: CASSSTGPMGEQYF.

The V call is TRBV5-5, the J call TRBJ1-1; D gene uncertain. CDR3 size: 13 residues. From germline, CDR1 is SGHKS and CDR2 YYEKEE (reference sequence). The V end was cut by 0 bases, the J end by 1 base, with 4 bases between. In DNA form, the CDR3 reads TGTGCCAGCAGCTTGGCCAAGAACACTGAAGCTTTCTTT. It yields the protein CASSLAKNTEAFF.

This chain joins TRBV2 and TRBJ2-5; TRBD1 agrees at 10 bases. The CDR3 extends over 15 amino acids. The J segment lost 5 bases and the V segment lost 8 bases, leaving 11 bases of the junction unmatched. CDR1 and CDR2 from the germline V gene are SNHLY and FYNNEI. CDR3 in amino acids: CASGREGDRGETQYF. The CDR3 coding sequence is TGTGCCAGCGGCCGCGAAGGGGACAGGGGTGAGACCCAGTACTTC.

J is TRBJ2-7 and V is TRBV9; 7 bases are shared with TRBD1. The CDR3 contains 16 residues. With 0 bases clipped from V and 6 bases from J, the junction kept 12 bases outside the gene matches. The germline V gene encodes CDR1 SGDLS and CDR2 YYNGEE. The CDR3: CASSVGAGGSVGEQYF. The DNA for the CDR3 is TGTGCCAGCAGCGTAGGAGCAGGGGGTAGTGTGGGCGAGCAGTACTTC.

The chain employs TRBV4-2 and TRBJ1-6; no clear D gene. Germline values: CDR1 LGHNA, CDR2 YNFKEQ. This CDR3 has 14 amino acids. V lost 0 bases to trimming and J lost 8 bases, with 8 bases between them. The CDR3 sequence is CASSQDPRDSPLHF. In DNA form, the CDR3 reads TGTGCCAGCAGCCAAGATCCGAGGGATTCACCCCTCCACTTT.

This clone has just one count. The chain couples TRBV2 to TRBJ2-1; 7 bases line up with TRBD1. The V gene end was trimmed by 7 bases and the J gene end by 4 bases; junction bases not matched to a gene: 10. CDR3 length: 15 amino acids. In germline, CDR1 is SNHLY, CDR2 FYNNEI. CDR3 DNA: TGTGCCAGCAATATGGGACAGAGCTTTTACAATGAGCAGTTCTTC. This codes for CASNMGQSFYNEQFF.

The rearrangement uses TRBV6-4 and TRBJ2-3, with TRBD1 matching 8 bases. Germline V gene data show CDR1 as MRHNA and CDR2 as SNTAGT. The CDR3 spans 15 residues. The junction had 1 base not matched to a gene; V was cut back by 0 bases and J by 2 bases. The CDR3 coding sequence is TGTGCCAGCAGTGACTCGCAGGGGGCCACAGATACGCAGTATTTT. This gives the protein CASSDSQGATDTQYF.

The chain combines TRBV5-5 with TRBJ1-1, with a tentative D call TRBD1 (6 bases). With 0 bases removed from V and 1 base from J, the gap between germline ends came to 13 bases. Germline assignment: CDR1 SGHKS and CDR2 YYEKEE (reference sequence). This CDR3 is built from 16 residues. The CDR3 is CASSLGDGQRNTEAFF. The CDR3 bases are TGTGCCAGCAGCTTGGGGGATGGACAGAGGAACACTGAAGCTTTCTTT. The entire variable domain, with the rest obtained from reference TRBV5-5 and TRBJ1-1, is as follows: DAGVTQSPTHLIKTRGQQVTLRCSPISGHKSVSWYQQVLGQGPQFIFQYYEKEERGRGNFPDRFSARQFPNYSSELNVNALLLGDSALYLCASSLGDGQRNTEAFFGQGTRLTVV.

The rearrangement joins TRBV18 to TRBJ1-2, with TRBD1 matching 9 bases. CDR3 length: 16 residues. Trimming took 4 bases from V and 4 from J; bases not matched to a gene: 10. The germline V gene has CDR1 KGHSH and CDR2 LQKENI. Here the CDR3 DNA reads TGTGCCAGCTCACAACAAACACAGGGGGCTTTCTATGGCTACACCTTC. Amino acid sequence: CASSQQTQGAFYGYTF.

The gene calls are TRBV11-3 and TRBJ2-1; 10 bases map to TRBD2. Germline CDR1 is SGHNT and CDR2 is YENEEA. J gave up 9 bases and V 1 base, and 12 bases lay outside the gene matches. The CDR3 has 17 amino acids. CDR3 sequence: CASSLGTTSGTRGEQFF. CDR3 in DNA: TGTGCCAGCAGCTTAGGGACCACTAGCGGGACCCGTGGTGAGCAGTTCTTC.

V and J are TRBV2 and TRBJ1-1, with TRBD1 as a possible D gene (6 bases). The V gene's germline CDR1 is SNHLY and CDR2 FYNNEI. The CDR3 is 16 residues long. V dropped 8 bases and J dropped 1 base, with 20 bases sitting between them. In nucleotides, the CDR3 is TGTGCCAGCGGTCCTGTGGTGGGGGCGAGGAACACTGAAGCTTTCTTT. Translating it yields CASGPVVGARNTEAFF.

The chain is built from TRBV3-1 (or the pseudogene TRBV3-2) and TRBJ1-6; D is perhaps TRBD1 (6 bases). There are 15 residues in the CDR3. CDR1 and CDR2 from the germline V gene are LGHDT and YNNKEL (reference sequence). Trimming cost V 4 bases and J 10 bases, with 17 bases left between them. In DNA form, the CDR3 reads TGTGCCAGCAGCCCAAAGACAGGTCCGCGGTCACCCCTCCACTTT. Protein sequence: CASSPKTGPRSPLHF.

The table lists this clone with a count of one. J is TRBJ2-3 and V is TRBV5-5; 13 bases match TRBD2. V shed 1 base, J shed 5 bases, and the junction held 4 bases outside the gene matches. The germline V gene has CDR1 SGHKS and CDR2 YYEKEE (reference sequence). This CDR3 has 16 amino acids. CDR3 bases: TGTGCCAGCAGCTTGACTAGCGGGAGGGCCGGAGATACGCAGTATTTT. Amino acids: CASSLTSGRAGDTQYF.

A single count supports this clone. The V and J genes are TRBV7-2 and TRBJ2-1; TRBD2 is a possible D gene (5 bases). Between the trimmed V and J ends, which lost 1 base and 10 bases, there was a span of 8 bases. This CDR3 region has 12 residues. Germline assignment: CDR1 SGHTA and CDR2 FQGNSA. The CDR3: CASSLGGREQFF. The CDR3 DNA reads TGTGCCAGCAGCTTAGGCGGGCGGGAGCAGTTCTTC.

This chain uses TRBV4-1 with TRBJ1-3; TRBD1 agrees at 7 bases. CDR1 MGHRA and CDR2 YSYEKL come from the germline V gene. J was trimmed by 2 bases and V by 2 bases; bases with no gene match: 3. This CDR3 contains 15 residues. CDR3 loop: CASSQHQGAGNTIYF. The CDR3 DNA reads as TGCGCCAGCAGCCAACATCAGGGGGCTGGAAACACCATATATTTT.

This chain links TRBV10-3 with TRBJ1-2, with a tentative D call TRBD1 (5 bases). Germline V gives CDR1 ENHRY, CDR2 SYGVKD. CDR3 length equals 14 residues. Trimming removed 6 bases from V and 8 bases from J, with 19 bases in between. CDR3 residues: CAIRGRLGVSGYTF. The CDR3 DNA follows: TGTGCCATCAGGGGGCGCCTTGGGGTCTCCGGCTACACCTTC.

This rearrangement joins TRBV5-8 to TRBJ1-5; TRBD1 is a possible D gene (5 bases). V lost 5 bases and J 6 bases, leaving 18 bases between the germline ends. The CDR3 loop spans 15 amino acids. Germline V gene lookup returns CDR1 SGHTS and CDR2 YDEGEE. The CDR3 DNA reads as TGTGCCAGCAGGGGGGAAGGGAGGTCAGGTCAGCCCCAGCATTTT. This encodes CASRGEGRSGQPQHF.

This clone was counted a single time. The V call is TRBV6-5, the J call TRBJ2-2, with D unresolved. This CDR3 comprises 14 residues. In germline, CDR1 is MNHEY, CDR2 SVGAGI. The V and J ends lost 7 bases and 4 bases respectively, with 13 bases between them. CDR3 in amino acids: CASMRGTPTGELFF. CDR3 DNA: TGTGCCAGCATGCGCGGAACCCCCACCGGGGAGCTGTTTTTT.

The gene calls are TRBV24-1 and TRBJ2-2, with D unclear. This CDR3 comprises 12 residues. In germline, CDR1 is KGHDR, CDR2 SFDVKD. The germline V and J ends were trimmed by 7 bases and 5 bases, with 7 bases remaining between them. CDR3 in DNA: TGTGCCACCAGAGCGACGACCGGGGAGCTGTTTTTT. Its protein product is CATRATTGELFF.

V usage is TRBV7-9 and J usage is TRBJ1-5; D might be TRBD1 (6 bases). The CDR3 has 14 residues. Germline V gene lookup returns CDR1 SEHNR and CDR2 FQNEAQ (reference sequence). V was shortened by 5 bases and J by 4 bases, with 12 bases between the two germline ends. The CDR3 region is CASSLQGPNQPQHF. The CDR3 DNA reads as TGTGCCAGCAGCCTACAGGGACCTAATCAGCCCCAGCATTTT.

Only a few counts were recorded for this clone. V and J are TRBV3-1 (or the pseudogene TRBV3-2) and TRBJ2-1, with a weak D call TRBD2 (6 bases). CDR3 length: 15 amino acids. Trimming shortened V by 1 base and J by 4 bases, and 11 bases separated the two germline ends. Germline loops: CDR1 LGHDT, CDR2 YNNKEL (reference sequence). The CDR3 reads CASSQVPGTYNEQFF. CDR3 nucleotide sequence: TGTGCCAGCAGCCAAGTCCCGGGGACTTACAATGAGCAGTTCTTC.

The chain joins TRBV7-3 to TRBJ1-2, with a weak D call TRBD1 (5 bases). The CDR3 has 13 residues. Germline values: CDR1 SGHTA, CDR2 FQGTGA. The germline V and J ends were trimmed by 2 bases and 7 bases, with 11 bases remaining between them. CDR3 loop: CASSLGTEGGYTF. In DNA, the CDR3 is TGTGCCAGCAGCTTAGGGACGGAGGGTGGCTACACCTTC.

V and J are TRBV6-6 and TRBJ2-2; TRBD2 agrees at 16 bases. The CDR3 runs 19 residues. Germline V gene data show CDR1 as MNHNY and CDR2 as SVGAGI (reference sequence). The J segment lost 7 bases and the V segment lost 5 bases, leaving 13 bases of the junction unmatched. The CDR3 spells CASSLRGTSGGAVGGELFF. CDR3 coding DNA: TGTGCCAGCAGTCTACGCGGGACTAGCGGGGGGGCGGTAGGCGGGGAGCTGTTTTTT.

This chain uses TRBV28 with TRBJ2-7, with 9 bases fitting TRBD1. Germline assignment: CDR1 MDHEN and CDR2 SYDVKM. The CDR3 extends over 13 amino acids. The trim removed 7 bases at V and 5 bases at J, leaving 6 bases unmatched. The CDR3 DNA sequence: TGTGCCAGCATTGGGACAGGGTACCACGAGCAGTACTTC. This translates into CASIGTGYHEQYF.

This sequence joins TRBV13 and TRBJ2-7, with D possibly being TRBD1 (6 bases). This CDR3 is 14 amino acids long. Germline loops: CDR1 PRHDT, CDR2 FYEKMQ (reference sequence). V was trimmed by 0 bases and J by 5 bases, leaving 11 bases between them. CDR3 DNA: TGTGCCAGCAGCTTAGGTACAGGGAAGGACGAGCAGTACTTC. As protein: CASSLGTGKDEQYF.

The chain couples TRBV3-1 (or the pseudogene TRBV3-2) to TRBJ2-3; the match to TRBD2 covers 9 bases. V dropped 1 base and J dropped 4; count of bases not matched to a gene: 0. CDR1 and CDR2 (germline): LGHDT, YNNKEL (reference sequence). This CDR3 region has 14 residues. CDR3 loop: CASSQGGGADTQYF. For the CDR3, the DNA is TGTGCCAGCAGCCAAGGCGGGGGGGCAGATACGCAGTATTTT.

V gene TRBV19 combines with J gene TRBJ2-3; 12 bases fit TRBD2. This CDR3 comprises 19 residues. V was clipped by 9 bases and J by 1 base; unmatched bases: 17. Germline V CDR1 and CDR2: LNHDA, SQIVND (reference sequence). The CDR3 protein is CASSLGLAGFGKGTDTQYF. DNA of the CDR3: TGTGCCAGCTCTCTGGGACTAGCGGGTTTCGGGAAGGGCACAGATACGCAGTATTTT.

V usage is TRBV6-5 and J usage is TRBJ2-7; D call uncertain. Trimming pared 6 bases from V and 6 bases from J, leaving 12 bases between. Germline assignment: CDR1 MNHEY and CDR2 SVGAGI. The CDR3 contains 12 residues. The DNA for the CDR3 is TGTGCCAGCAGCCACCCCCGGAGCGAGCAGTACTTC. Translation gives CASSHPRSEQYF.